This TCR beta chain came from a study of T-cell memory formation after mild COVID-19. About the study: There were largely donor-specific TCR clusters. Points from the study as a whole: Contracting CD8+ clones were enriched in EMRA, CD4+ mainly in CM and EM. A balance of CD4 and CD8 characterized clones contracting day 15 to 85, whereas later expanders leaned CD4+. Pre-infection memory harbored some responding clones, suggesting cross-reactive memory joined.

At least ten counts were recorded for this clonotype. Its target is unknown. TCRdb reprocessed the 5' RACE reads with MiXCR, giving one entry per CDR3 protein. Seen here are about 90,000 distinct CDR3 sequences, over 13% observed once, and the top ten hold 39%. Germline values: CDR1 MNHEY, CDR2 SVGEGT. CDR3 length equals 15 residues. The junction had 2 bases not matched to a gene; V was cut back by 2 bases and J by 0 bases. This clonotype originated in a man aged 18 to 30 who had mild COVID-19 (a few samples of this study predate the infection). Cell type and time point are not known. The sequenced sample consisted of PBMCs or a T cell subset sorted from them (not recorded which). This chain joins TRBV6-2 or TRBV6-3 and TRBJ2-7; TRBD1 matches at 9 bases. The CDR3 coding sequence is TGTGCCAGCAGTTACGGGGACAGGGTCTCCTACGAGCAGTACGTC. It encodes CASSYGDRVSYEQYV.